One and the same sample provided the 23 T cell receptor beta chains below, sequenced in a study of blood T cell repertoires in COVID-19. The method was immunoSEQ multiplex PCR; TCRdb's version includes in-frame clones alone and lacks a portion of them. The table has some 360,000 clones, 80% to 90% seen once. Sequencing used peripheral blood. The source is a woman aged 60 to 75 with COVID-19, enrolled during active disease.

This chain uses TRBV9 with TRBJ2-1, with TRBD1 as a possible D gene (5 bases). Between the trimmed V and J ends, which lost 0 bases and 4 bases, there was a span of 8 bases. This CDR3 comprises 14 residues. CDR1 SGDLS and CDR2 YYNGEE come from the germline V gene. For the CDR3, the DNA is TGTGCCAGCAGCGTAGGACAGAATTACAATGAGCAGTTCTTC. It codes for CASSVGQNYNEQFF.

The chain couples TRBV7-3 to TRBJ1-1; no definite D call. Germline V gene lookup returns CDR1 SGHTA and CDR2 FQGTGA. The CDR3 loop spans 13 amino acids. Trimming took 5 bases from V and 5 from J, leaving 12 bases between them. The CDR3 region is CASSPWGDTEAFF. The CDR3, as DNA: TGTGCCAGCAGCCCCTGGGGAGATACTGAAGCTTTCTTT.

The chain uses TRBV6-4 and TRBJ2-1; D might be TRBD1 (6 bases). The CDR3 sequence is 13 residues long. With 4 bases removed from V and 4 bases from J, the gap between germline ends came to 8 bases. The germline V gene has CDR1 MRHNA and CDR2 SNTAGT. CDR3 region: CASSVQGYNEQFF. The CDR3 DNA sequence: TGTGCCAGCAGTGTTCAGGGGTACAATGAGCAGTTCTTC.

The chain joins TRBV7-7 to TRBJ2-7, with 9 positions matching TRBD1. The CDR3 has 15 residues. V lost 2 bases to trimming and J lost 3 bases; unmatched junction nucleotides: 5. CDR1 and CDR2 (germline): SSHAT, FNYEAQ (reference sequence). CDR3 coding DNA: TGTGCCAGCAGCTTATCAACAGGGGGCAGCTACGAGCAGTACTTC. Encoded protein: CASSLSTGGSYEQYF. Together with reference TRBV7-7 and TRBJ2-7, the CDR3 gives the full variable domain: GAGVSQSPRYKVTKRGQDVTLRCDPISSHATLYWYQQALGQGPEFLTYFNYEAQPDKSGLPSDRFSAERPEGSISTLTIQRTEQRDSAMYRCASSLSTGGSYEQYFGPGTRLTVT.

The chain carries TRBV7-9 and TRBJ1-2, with D perhaps TRBD1 (5 bases). V lost 4 bases and J 4 bases, leaving 13 bases between the germline ends. CDR1 and CDR2 (germline): SEHNR, FQNEAQ (reference sequence). The CDR3 loop spans 14 amino acids. The CDR3 loop reads CASSSTRGTYGYTF. CDR3 in DNA: TGTGCCAGCAGCTCCACCCGGGGGACCTATGGCTACACCTTC.

The chain is built from TRBV3-1 (or the pseudogene TRBV3-2) and TRBJ1-6; possible D gene TRBD1, 6 bases. This CDR3 has 18 amino acids. V gave up 0 bases and J gave up 0 bases, with 12 bases separating them. Looked up from germline, CDR1 is LGHDT and CDR2 is YNNKEL (reference sequence). The CDR3 coding sequence is TGTGCCAGCAGCCAAGAAGGGGGGGGGAGCTCCTATAATTCACCCCTCCACTTT. Translating it yields CASSQEGGGSSYNSPLHF.

V gene TRBV4-1 combines with J gene TRBJ1-5; 7 nucleotides align to TRBD1. CDR1 MGHRA and CDR2 YSYEKL come from the germline V gene. This CDR3 has 17 amino acids. V dropped 2 bases and J dropped 3; count of bases not matched to a gene: 10. This CDR3 is CASSQTITGVVNQPQHF. CDR3 coding DNA: TGCGCCAGCAGCCAAACAATAACAGGGGTCGTCAATCAGCCCCAGCATTTT.

In DNA form, the CDR3 reads TGTGCCAGCAGTCCCCGGAGGGCTAGTGGCTACACCTTC. Translation: CASSPRRASGYTF. The chain links TRBV12-3 or TRBV12-4 to TRBJ1-2; no firm D call. This CDR3 spans 13 amino acids. V dropped 5 bases and J dropped 7 bases, with 14 bases sitting between them.

This chain connects TRBV7-3 to TRBJ1-1, with 8 bases matching TRBD1. The CDR3 has 13 residues. Germline lookup yields CDR1 SGHTA and CDR2 FQGTGA. V lost 5 bases and J lost 10; bases outside the gene matches: 9. CDR3 in amino acids: CASSPQGQEGAFF. CDR3 DNA: TGTGCCAGCAGCCCTCAGGGACAGGAAGGAGCTTTCTTT.

This clone has a handful of counts. The sample carries other DNA sequences with the same CDR3. V is TRBV7-8 and J is TRBJ1-5; 10 nucleotides line up with TRBD1. V shed 3 bases, J shed 6 bases, and the junction held 2 bases outside the gene matches. Per the germline V gene, CDR1 is SGHVS and CDR2 is FQNEAQ. The CDR3 loop spans 14 amino acids. The CDR3 region is CASSLGQGSQPQHF. The CDR3 DNA reads as TGTGCCAGCAGCTTGGGACAGGGGAGTCAGCCCCAGCATTTT.

The V and J genes are TRBV13 and TRBJ2-5; 7 positions agree with TRBD2. V lost 1 base to trimming and J lost 6 bases; unmatched junction nucleotides: 11. CDR1 is PRHDT, CDR2 FYEKMQ, per germline (reference sequence). The CDR3 runs to 16 residues. CDR3 amino acids: CASSLAGGSPLKTQYF. CDR3 bases: TGTGCCAGCAGCTTAGCCGGGGGGAGTCCCCTAAAGACCCAGTACTTC.

The V gene is TRBV12-3 or TRBV12-4, the J gene TRBJ1-2; D is perhaps TRBD1 (5 bases). Trimming took 6 bases from V and 6 from J, leaving 11 bases between them. CDR3 length: 12 amino acids. For the CDR3, the DNA is TGTGCCAGCAGCGGGGGGAGGCATGGCTACACCTTC. It is translated as CASSGGRHGYTF.

V gene TRBV19 combines with J gene TRBJ1-2, with D possibly being TRBD1 (6 bases). This CDR3 is built from 14 residues. V shed 1 base and J shed 7 bases, with 13 bases lying between them. CDR1 and CDR2 from the germline V gene are LNHDA and SQIVND (reference sequence). The DNA for the CDR3 is TGTGCCAGTAGTATAGGGGCAGGGGCGGCTGGCTACACCTTC. This sequence encodes CASSIGAGAAGYTF. Filled out from reference TRBV19 and TRBJ1-2, the complete variable domain reads DGGITQSPKYLFRKEGQNVTLSCEQNLNHDAMYWYRQDPGQGLRLIYYSQIVNDFQKGDIAEGYSVSREKKESFPLTVTSAQKNPTAFYLCASSIGAGAAGYTFGSGTRLTVV.

The chain carries TRBV11-2 and TRBJ2-1; the D gene is possibly TRBD1 (7 bases). This CDR3 region has 15 residues. Germline V gene lookup returns CDR1 SGHAT and CDR2 FQNNGV. V was cut by 3 bases and J by 3 bases, with 12 bases left in between. CDR3 protein: CASSFGGQIYNEQFF. Here the CDR3 DNA reads TGTGCCAGCAGCTTCGGGGGACAGATCTACAATGAGCAGTTCTTC.

This clone was observed a single time. V usage is TRBV9 and J usage is TRBJ2-2, with D maybe TRBD1 (5 bases). The V end lost 4 bases, the J end lost 1 base, and 14 bases lay between the germline ends. This CDR3 is 16 amino acids long. The germline CDR1 and CDR2 sequences are SGDLS and YYNGEE. CDR3 nucleotides: TGTGCCAGCAGCTATAACAGGATGGGGAACACCGGGGAGCTGTTTTTT. Its protein product is CASSYNRMGNTGELFF.

This clone showed up just once. The sample holds other DNA sequences that translate to the same CDR3. The chain carries TRBV4-1 and TRBJ1-2; D is undetermined. The CDR3 runs 15 residues. V lost 0 bases to trimming and J lost 0 bases, with 8 bases between them. The germline V gene encodes CDR1 MGHRA and CDR2 YSYEKL. The CDR3 is CASSQDPGANYGYTF. The CDR3 region has the DNA TGCGCCAGCAGCCAAGACCCAGGCGCTAACTATGGCTACACCTTC.

The chain links TRBV4-2 to TRBJ1-1, with D perhaps TRBD1 (5 bases). The germline V gene has CDR1 LGHNA and CDR2 YNFKEQ. The CDR3 runs 13 residues. Between the trimmed V and J ends, which lost 0 bases and 7 bases, there was a span of 9 bases. CDR3 loop: CASSQEVGDEAFF. CDR3 bases: TGTGCCAGCAGCCAAGAAGTAGGGGATGAAGCTTTCTTT.

The rearrangement links TRBV13 to TRBJ1-6; 7 bases line up with TRBD1. Germline-derived CDR1 and CDR2 are PRHDT and FYEKMQ (reference sequence). With 5 bases clipped from V and 0 bases from J, the junction kept 7 bases outside the gene matches. The CDR3 loop spans 17 amino acids. The CDR3 protein is CASSPGTVSSYNSPLHF. The CDR3 DNA follows: TGTGCCAGCAGCCCCGGGACAGTAAGCTCCTATAATTCACCCCTCCACTTT.

This chain joins TRBV6-6 and TRBJ1-4, with TRBD1 matching 10 bases. This CDR3 has 14 residues. With 6 bases clipped from V and 8 bases from J, the junction kept 6 bases outside the gene matches. Germline V gives CDR1 MNHNY, CDR2 SVGAGI (reference sequence). CDR3: CASRRQGAGEKLFF. CDR3 nucleotides: TGTGCCAGCAGACGACAGGGGGCGGGAGAAAAACTGTTTTTT.

In this sample, this clone turned up a few times. The chain uses TRBV6-2 or TRBV6-3 and TRBJ2-1, with 10 bases matching TRBD2. Per germline, CDR1 MNHEY and CDR2 SVGEGT. The CDR3 totals 16 residues. J was trimmed by 7 bases and V by 5 bases; bases with no gene match: 11. This CDR3 is CASSTMSGGARNEQFF. Here the CDR3 DNA reads TGTGCCAGCAGTACAATGAGCGGGGGGGCCAGGAATGAGCAGTTCTTC.

The gene calls are TRBV7-9 and TRBJ1-4; the match to TRBD1 covers 8 bases. This CDR3 is built from 14 residues. Losses at the gene ends were 5 bases for V and 7 bases for J; bases not matched to a gene: 6. In germline, CDR1 is SEHNR, CDR2 FQNEAQ (reference sequence). The CDR3 coding sequence is TGTGCCAGCAGCACACAGGGGGGACGTGAAAAACTGTTTTTT. Its translation is CASSTQGGREKLFF.

The CDR3: CASSPGTGGRYTF. Written as DNA, the CDR3 is TGTGCCAGCAGCCCCGGGACAGGGGGGCGGTACACCTTC. The rearrangement uses TRBV5-6 and TRBJ1-2; 11 nucleotides line up with TRBD1. The CDR3 is 13 amino acids. J was trimmed by 11 bases and V by 4 bases; bases with no gene match: 7. The germline V gene encodes CDR1 SGHDT and CDR2 YYEEEE. The variable domain in full, with the rest retrieved from reference TRBV5-6 and TRBJ1-2, is DAGVTQSPTHLIKTRGQQVTLRCSPKSGHDTVSWYQQALGQGPQFIFQYYEEEERQRGNFPDRFSGHQFPNYSSELNVNALLLGDSALYLCASSPGTGGRYTFGSGTRLTVV.

The chain has TRBV15 and TRBJ1-6; 10 bases line up with TRBD1. This CDR3 has 15 residues. J was trimmed by 7 bases and V by 0 bases; bases with no gene match: 0. CDR1 is LNHNV, CDR2 YYDKDF, per germline (reference sequence). In nucleotides, the CDR3 is TGTGCCACCAGCAGAGAGGACAGGGGGAATTCACCCCTCCACTTT. Translated: CATSREDRGNSPLHF.